Following are 17 T cell receptor beta chains from one sample sequenced in a study of T cells in Graves' hyperthyroidism and ophthalmopathy. From RNA transcripts, TCR beta CDR3 regions were amplified. The HTBI primer set drove a first-round RT-PCR of the TCR CDR3. In TCRdb, the multiplex PCR reads were re-called with MiXCR into one record per CDR3 protein. The repertoire holds about 360,000 distinct CDR3 sequences, with roughly 14% as singletons. The sample consisted of blood. The receptors were sampled from a man in his thirties or forties with Graves' hyperthyroidism that later progressed to Graves' ophthalmopathy.

The J gene is TRBJ1-4, the V gene TRBV9; D is undetermined. Germline assignment: CDR1 SGDLS and CDR2 YYNGEE. Trimming removed 3 bases from V and 0 bases from J, with 9 bases in between. The CDR3 extends over 15 amino acids. CDR3 in amino acids: CASSGTSATNEKLFF. The CDR3 region has the DNA TGTGCCAGCAGCGGTACGAGTGCAACTAATGAAAAACTGTTTTTT.

This clonotype was recorded at least ten times. The chain combines TRBV4-1 with TRBJ2-7; a weak D match, TRBD1 (6 bases). The V and J ends lost 3 bases and 0 bases respectively, with 9 bases between them. Germline CDR1 MGHRA, CDR2 YSYEKL. The CDR3 sequence is 14 residues long. Written as DNA, the CDR3 is TGCGCCAGCAGCCACCGGGACATCTCCTACGAGCAGTACTTC. It encodes CASSHRDISYEQYF.

This clonotype was detected ten times or more. The rearrangement joins TRBV20-1 to TRBJ2-3; 11 nucleotides agree with TRBD2. J lost 5 bases, V lost 8 bases, and 9 bases had no gene match. The CDR3 is 14 amino acids. The germline V gene encodes CDR1 DFQATT and CDR2 SNEGSKA (reference sequence). This chain's CDR3 is CSNSGGASLDTQYF. CDR3 sequence (DNA): TGCAGTAATAGCGGGGGGGCCTCGCTAGATACGCAGTATTTT.

This clonotype has only a few counts. The chain has TRBV6-6 and TRBJ2-2; D may be TRBD1 (5 bases). The V gene lost 0 bases and the J gene lost 6 bases, with 14 bases spanning the gap. CDR1 MNHNY and CDR2 SVGAGI come from the germline V gene (reference sequence). The CDR3 contains 16 residues. The CDR3 region has the DNA TGTGCCAGCAGTTACTCGAGTGCAGGGTTCTCCGGGGAGCTGTTTTTT. Translation: CASSYSSAGFSGELFF.

This clonotype was detected only a few times. The chain joins TRBV5-4 to TRBJ2-1, with 7 nucleotides matching TRBD2. This CDR3 spans 12 amino acids. With V trimmed by 5 bases and J by 12 bases, 8 bases remained unmatched. Per the germline V gene, CDR1 is SGHNT and CDR2 is YYREEE (reference sequence). The CDR3 bases are TGTGCCAGCAGGTTATCGGGGGGTCGGCAGTTCTTC. Its translation is CASRLSGGRQFF.

This clonotype showed up many times. The chain couples TRBV6-1 to TRBJ1-5; weak D call: TRBD1 (5 bases). Per germline, CDR1 MNHNS and CDR2 SASEGT. This CDR3 comprises 15 residues. V dropped 7 bases and J dropped 3 bases, with 16 bases sitting between them. As DNA, the CDR3 is TGTGCCAGCATAATAATGGGGGAAACCAATCAGCCCCAGCATTTT. It encodes CASIIMGETNQPQHF.

Only a few counts were recorded for this clonotype. The J gene is TRBJ1-4, the V gene TRBV4-1; tentatively, D is TRBD1 (6 bases). CDR1 is MGHRA and CDR2 is YSYEKL in the germline V gene. The V gene lost 3 bases and the J gene lost 5 bases, with 16 bases spanning the gap. The CDR3 length is 16 residues. The CDR3 is CASSQPTEGGNEKLFF. The CDR3 DNA reads TGCGCCAGCAGCCAGCCGACCGAAGGGGGAAATGAAAAACTGTTTTTT.

This chain links TRBV20-1 with TRBJ1-5; D unresolved. This CDR3 is 13 amino acids long. Trimming shortened V by 1 base and J by 0 bases, and 4 bases separated the two germline ends. Germline CDR1 and CDR2: DFQATT and SNEGSKA (reference sequence). The CDR3 nucleotides read TGCAGTGCTAGAGTTAATAGCAATCAGCCCCAGCATTTT. This encodes CSARVNSNQPQHF.

This clonotype was recorded at least ten times. The chain uses TRBV7-2 and TRBJ2-6; 8 positions agree with TRBD1. In germline, CDR1 is SGHTA, CDR2 FQGNSA. V shed 5 bases, J shed 1 base, and the junction held 4 bases outside the gene matches. The length of the CDR3 is 16 residues. Here the CDR3 DNA reads TGTGCCAGCAGCCCGTGGACAGGGTCTGGGGCCAACGTCCTGACTTTC. Its translation is CASSPWTGSGANVLTF.

This clonotype turned up a few times. The V gene is TRBV29-1, the J gene TRBJ2-7, with D tentatively TRBD1 (5 bases). Trimming stripped 1 base from V and 4 bases from J, with 11 bases between. The length of the CDR3 is 13 residues. CDR1 SQVTM and CDR2 ANQGSEA come from the germline V gene. The CDR3 DNA reads TGCAGCGTTGAAGTACCGGACAATTACGAGCAGTACTTC. Translating gives CSVEVPDNYEQYF.

This clonotype was recorded many times. V and J are TRBV7-2 and TRBJ2-4, with 8 nucleotides matching TRBD2. The CDR3 sequence is 16 residues long. Looked up from germline, CDR1 is SGHTA and CDR2 is FQGNSA. The V segment lost 1 base and the J segment 7 bases; nucleotides outside the gene matches: 9. As DNA, the CDR3 is TGTGCCAGCAGCTTAGTGCCTAGCGGGCCCAGGAACATTCAGTACTTC. Encoded protein: CASSLVPSGPRNIQYF.

This clonotype was seen only a few times. J is TRBJ1-6 and V is TRBV12-3 or TRBV12-4; the D is unclear. This CDR3 has 15 residues. Trimming cost V 5 bases and J 0 bases, with 8 bases left between them. CDR3 in amino acids: CASSIQSSYNSPLHF. DNA for the CDR3: TGTGCCAGCAGTATACAGAGCTCCTATAATTCACCCCTCCACTTT.

This clonotype was observed at least ten times. The chain carries TRBV12-5 and TRBJ2-4; 7 bases align to TRBD1. The CDR3 has 15 amino acids. The junction had 1 base not matched to a gene; V was cut back by 2 bases and J by 0 bases. The germline gives CDR1 LGHNT, CDR2 FRNRAP. The CDR3 loop is CASGLTGVAKNIQYF. The CDR3 nucleotides read TGTGCTAGTGGTTTGACAGGGGTAGCCAAAAACATTCAGTACTTC.

This chain connects TRBV7-3 to TRBJ1-3; D remains unclear. Per the germline V gene, CDR1 is SGHTA and CDR2 is FQGTGA. CDR3 size: 13 residues. Deletions cut 8 bases from V and 2 bases from J, with 10 bases between. The CDR3 nucleotides read TGTGCCAGCTCTGACCGACCTGGAAACACCATATATTTT. As protein: CASSDRPGNTIYF.

This clonotype was recorded at least ten times. This chain links TRBV5-1 with TRBJ2-7; no clear D. The V and J ends lost 1 base and 1 base respectively, with 6 bases between them. Germline V CDR1 and CDR2: SGHRS, YFSETQ. This CDR3 spans 13 amino acids. The CDR3 DNA sequence: TGCGCCAGCAGCTTGAAGGCATCCTACGAGCAGTACTTC. Protein: CASSLKASYEQYF.

This clonotype was observed a handful of times. This chain joins TRBV15 and TRBJ1-1, with D possibly being TRBD1 (5 bases). V was cut by 5 bases and J by 4 bases, with 14 bases left in between. Germline CDR1 reads LNHNV; CDR2 reads YYDKDF (reference sequence). The CDR3 loop spans 14 amino acids. This CDR3 reads CATSSEWGPTEAFF. The CDR3 bases are TGTGCCACCAGCTCAGAGTGGGGACCCACTGAAGCTTTCTTT.

This clonotype was counted ten times or more. J is TRBJ1-5 and V is TRBV5-1; D gene uncertain. The CDR3 has 15 amino acids. With 0 bases removed from V and 4 bases from J, the gap between germline ends came to 11 bases. Germline V gives CDR1 SGHRS, CDR2 YFSETQ. The CDR3 sequence: CASSLGVNQNQPQHF. The CDR3 region has the DNA TGCGCCAGCAGCTTGGGCGTAAACCAGAATCAGCCCCAGCATTTT.